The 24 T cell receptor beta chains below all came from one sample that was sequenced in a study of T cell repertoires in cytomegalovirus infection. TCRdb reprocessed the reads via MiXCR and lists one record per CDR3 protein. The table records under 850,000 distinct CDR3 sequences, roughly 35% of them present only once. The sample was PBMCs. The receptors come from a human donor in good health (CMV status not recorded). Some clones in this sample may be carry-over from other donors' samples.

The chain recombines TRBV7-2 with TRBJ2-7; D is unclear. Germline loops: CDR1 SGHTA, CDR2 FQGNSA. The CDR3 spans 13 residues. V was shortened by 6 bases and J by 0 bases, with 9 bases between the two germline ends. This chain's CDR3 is CASRKGDSYEQYF. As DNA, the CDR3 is TGTGCCAGCAGAAAAGGCGACTCCTACGAGCAGTACTTC.

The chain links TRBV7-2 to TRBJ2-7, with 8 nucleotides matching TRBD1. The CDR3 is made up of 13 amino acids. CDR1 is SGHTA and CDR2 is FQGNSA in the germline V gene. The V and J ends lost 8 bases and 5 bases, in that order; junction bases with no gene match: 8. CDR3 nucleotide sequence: TGTGCCAGCCGTGGGACAGGAGGCCACGAGCAGTACTTC. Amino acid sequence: CASRGTGGHEQYF.

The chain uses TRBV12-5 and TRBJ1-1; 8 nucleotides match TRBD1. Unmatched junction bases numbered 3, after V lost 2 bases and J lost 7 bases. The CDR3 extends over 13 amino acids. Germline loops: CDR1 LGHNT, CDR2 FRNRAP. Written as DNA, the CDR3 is TGTGCTAGTGGTTTGACTACAGGGGGTGAAGCTTTCTTT. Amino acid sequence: CASGLTTGGEAFF.

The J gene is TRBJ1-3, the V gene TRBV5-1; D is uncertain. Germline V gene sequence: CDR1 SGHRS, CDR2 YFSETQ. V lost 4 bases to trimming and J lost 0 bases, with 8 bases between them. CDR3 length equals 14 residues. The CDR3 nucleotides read TGCGCCAGCAGCGAACCAGGCTCTGGAAACACCATATATTTT. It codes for CASSEPGSGNTIYF.

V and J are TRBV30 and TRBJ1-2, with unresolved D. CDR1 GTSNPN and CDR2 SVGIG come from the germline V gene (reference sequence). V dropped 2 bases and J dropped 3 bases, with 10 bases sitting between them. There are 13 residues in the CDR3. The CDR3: CAWSFFKDYGYTF. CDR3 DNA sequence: TGTGCCTGGAGTTTTTTCAAGGACTATGGCTACACCTTC. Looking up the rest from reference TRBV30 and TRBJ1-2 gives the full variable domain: SQTIHQWPATLVQPVGSPLSLECTVEGTSNPNLYWYRQAAGRGLQLLFYSVGIGQISSEVPQNLSASRPQDRQFILSSKKLLLSDSGFYLCAWSFFKDYGYTFGSGTRLTVV.

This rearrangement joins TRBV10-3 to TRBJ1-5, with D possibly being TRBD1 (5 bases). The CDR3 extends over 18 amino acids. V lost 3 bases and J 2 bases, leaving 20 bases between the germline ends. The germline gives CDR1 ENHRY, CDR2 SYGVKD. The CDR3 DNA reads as TGTGCCATCAGTGAATCATGGGGCGGACCTTATCGCAATCAGCCCCAGCATTTT. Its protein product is CAISESWGGPYRNQPQHF.

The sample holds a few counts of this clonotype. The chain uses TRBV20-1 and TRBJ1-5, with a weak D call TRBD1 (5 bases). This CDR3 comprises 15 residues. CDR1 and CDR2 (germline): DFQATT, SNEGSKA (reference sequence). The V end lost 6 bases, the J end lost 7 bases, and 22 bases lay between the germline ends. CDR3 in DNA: TGCAGTGCCTTACCCCCGGACCTGGGGGACCAGCCCCAGCATTTT. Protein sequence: CSALPPDLGDQPQHF.

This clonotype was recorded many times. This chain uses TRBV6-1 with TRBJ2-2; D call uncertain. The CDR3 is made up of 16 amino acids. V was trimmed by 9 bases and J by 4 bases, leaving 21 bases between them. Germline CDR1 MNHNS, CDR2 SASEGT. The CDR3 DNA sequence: TGTGCCAGTAATACACCCGGTAGGCGCGGCACCGGGGAGCTGTTTTTT. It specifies CASNTPGRRGTGELFF.

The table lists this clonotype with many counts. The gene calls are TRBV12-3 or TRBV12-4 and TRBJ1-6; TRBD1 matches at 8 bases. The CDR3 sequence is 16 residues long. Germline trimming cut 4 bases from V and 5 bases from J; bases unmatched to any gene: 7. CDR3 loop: CASSSSGGPNNSPLHF. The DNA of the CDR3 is TGTGCCAGCAGTTCCTCAGGGGGCCCCAATAATTCACCCCTCCACTTT.

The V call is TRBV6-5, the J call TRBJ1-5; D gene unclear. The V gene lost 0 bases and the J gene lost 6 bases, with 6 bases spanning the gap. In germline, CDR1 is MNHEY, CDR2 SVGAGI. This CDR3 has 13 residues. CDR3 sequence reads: CASSYSAIQPQHF. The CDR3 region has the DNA TGTGCCAGCAGTTACTCCGCCATTCAGCCCCAGCATTTT.

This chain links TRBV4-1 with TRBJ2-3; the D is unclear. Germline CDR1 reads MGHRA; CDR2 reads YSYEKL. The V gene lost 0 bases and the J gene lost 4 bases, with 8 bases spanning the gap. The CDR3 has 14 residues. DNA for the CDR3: TGCGCCAGCAGCCAAGAATTGGGCGCAGATACGCAGTATTTT. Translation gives CASSQELGADTQYF.

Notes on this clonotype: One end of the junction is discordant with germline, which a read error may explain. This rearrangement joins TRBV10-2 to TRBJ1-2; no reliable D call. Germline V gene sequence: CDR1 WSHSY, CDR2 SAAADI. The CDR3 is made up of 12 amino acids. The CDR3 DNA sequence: TGCGCCAGCAGTGAGTCGAAGGCTGGCTACGCCTTC. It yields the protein CASSESKAGYAF.

The CDR3 protein is CATSARGVYNEQFF. The CDR3 DNA sequence: TGTGCCACCAGTGCCCGAGGCGTTTACAATGAGCAGTTCTTC. This chain connects TRBV24-1 to TRBJ2-1; the D is unclear. Between the trimmed V and J ends, which lost 5 bases and 4 bases, there was a span of 11 bases. The CDR3 is 14 amino acids. CDR1 is KGHDR, CDR2 SFDVKD, per germline.

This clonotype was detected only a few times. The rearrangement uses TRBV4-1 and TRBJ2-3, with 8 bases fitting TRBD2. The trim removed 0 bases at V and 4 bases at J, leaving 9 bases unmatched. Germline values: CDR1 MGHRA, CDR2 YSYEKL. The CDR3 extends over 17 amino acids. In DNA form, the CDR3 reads TGCGCCAGCAGCCAAGATGGGACCGGGGGGGTCGCAGATACGCAGTATTTT. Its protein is CASSQDGTGGVADTQYF.

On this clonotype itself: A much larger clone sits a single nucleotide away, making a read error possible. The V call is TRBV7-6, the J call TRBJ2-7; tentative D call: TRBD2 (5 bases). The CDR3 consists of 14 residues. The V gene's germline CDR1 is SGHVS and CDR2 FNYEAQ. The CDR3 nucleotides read TGTTCCAGCAGCTTAGCGCACAACTCCTACGAGCAGTACTTC. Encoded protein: CSSSLAHNSYEQYF.

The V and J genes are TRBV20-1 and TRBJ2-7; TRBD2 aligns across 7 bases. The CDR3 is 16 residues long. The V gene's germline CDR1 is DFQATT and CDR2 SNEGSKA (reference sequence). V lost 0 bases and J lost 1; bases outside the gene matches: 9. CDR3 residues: CSARDEQAGYSYEQYF. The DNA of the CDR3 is TGCAGTGCTAGAGATGAGCAAGCGGGATATTCCTACGAGCAGTACTTC.

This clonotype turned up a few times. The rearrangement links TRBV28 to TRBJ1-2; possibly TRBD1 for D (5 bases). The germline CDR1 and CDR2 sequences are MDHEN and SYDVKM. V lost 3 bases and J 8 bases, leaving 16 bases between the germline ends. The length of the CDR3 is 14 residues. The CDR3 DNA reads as TGTGCCAGCAGTTTCCCTGCCAGGGCGAAAGGCTACACCTTC. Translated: CASSFPARAKGYTF.

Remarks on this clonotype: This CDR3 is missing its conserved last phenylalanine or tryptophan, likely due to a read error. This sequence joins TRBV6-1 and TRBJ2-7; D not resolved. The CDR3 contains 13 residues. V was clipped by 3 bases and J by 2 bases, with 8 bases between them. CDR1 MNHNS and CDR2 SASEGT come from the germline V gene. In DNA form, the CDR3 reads TGTGCCAGCAGTGAGACCCAACCCTACGAGCAGTACTTA. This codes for CASSETQPYEQYL.

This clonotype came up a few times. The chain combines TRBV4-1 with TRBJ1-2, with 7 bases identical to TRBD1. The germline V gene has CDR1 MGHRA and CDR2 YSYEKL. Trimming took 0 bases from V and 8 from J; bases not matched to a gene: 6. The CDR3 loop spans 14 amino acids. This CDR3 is CASSQERGLEGYTF. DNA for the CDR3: TGCGCCAGCAGCCAAGAAAGGGGGCTGGAGGGCTACACCTTC.

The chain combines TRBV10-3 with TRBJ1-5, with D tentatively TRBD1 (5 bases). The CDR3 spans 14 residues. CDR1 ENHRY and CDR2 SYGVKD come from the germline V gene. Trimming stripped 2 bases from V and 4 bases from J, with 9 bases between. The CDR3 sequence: CAISEMGENQPQHF. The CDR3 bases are TGTGCCATCAGTGAGATGGGGGAAAATCAGCCCCAGCATTTT.

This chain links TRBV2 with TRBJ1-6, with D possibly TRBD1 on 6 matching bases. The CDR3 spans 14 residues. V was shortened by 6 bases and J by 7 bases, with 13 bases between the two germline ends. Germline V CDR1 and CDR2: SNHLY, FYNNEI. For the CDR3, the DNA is TGTGCCAGCAGCTCAACAGGGTTAAATTCACCCCTCCACTTT. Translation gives CASSSTGLNSPLHF.

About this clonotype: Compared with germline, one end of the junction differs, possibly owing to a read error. CDR3 sequence (DNA): TGTGCCAGCAGCTTCTCCGGGACAGGGGGGAATGAGCAGTTCTTC. Translation: CASSFSGTGGNEQFF. The chain recombines TRBV5-3 with TRBJ2-1; TRBD1 agrees at 11 bases. TRBV5-3 is reported as an ORF; its role is uncertain. The length of the CDR3 is 15 residues.

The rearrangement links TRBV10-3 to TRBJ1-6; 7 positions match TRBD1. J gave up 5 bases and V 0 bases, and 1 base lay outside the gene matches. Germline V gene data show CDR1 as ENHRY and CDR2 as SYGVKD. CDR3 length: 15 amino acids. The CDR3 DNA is TGTGCCATCAGTGAGTCGGGACAGAATAATTCACCCCTCCACTTT. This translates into CAISESGQNNSPLHF.

The CDR3 nucleotides read TGCAGTGCTAGGGGGACAGTGGATCAGCCCCAGCATTTT. Translated, it gives CSARGTVDQPQHF. The chain combines TRBV20-1 with TRBJ1-5; 7 bases align to TRBD1. The CDR3 has 13 residues. With 3 bases clipped from V and 5 bases from J, the junction kept 4 bases outside the gene matches. Germline V gives CDR1 DFQATT, CDR2 SNEGSKA (reference sequence).